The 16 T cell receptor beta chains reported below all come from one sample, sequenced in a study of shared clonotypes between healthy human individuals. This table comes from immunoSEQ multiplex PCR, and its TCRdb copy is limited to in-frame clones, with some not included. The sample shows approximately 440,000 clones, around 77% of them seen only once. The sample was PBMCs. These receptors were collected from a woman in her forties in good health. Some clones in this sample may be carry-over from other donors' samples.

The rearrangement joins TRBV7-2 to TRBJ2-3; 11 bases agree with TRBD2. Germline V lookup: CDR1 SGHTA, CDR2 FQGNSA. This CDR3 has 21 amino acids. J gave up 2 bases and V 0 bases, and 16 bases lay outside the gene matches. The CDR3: CASSLAPRASGRPRPTDTQYF. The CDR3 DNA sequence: TGTGCCAGCAGCTTAGCGCCTCGGGCTAGCGGGAGGCCAAGACCCACAGATACGCAGTATTTT.

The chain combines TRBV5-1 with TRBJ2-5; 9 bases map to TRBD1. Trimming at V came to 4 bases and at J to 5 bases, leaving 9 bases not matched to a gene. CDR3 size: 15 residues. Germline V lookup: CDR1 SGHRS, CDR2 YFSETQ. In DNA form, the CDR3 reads TGCGCCAGCAGCGCAGGGACAGGGAGGCGGGAGACCCAGTACTTC. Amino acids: CASSAGTGRRETQYF.

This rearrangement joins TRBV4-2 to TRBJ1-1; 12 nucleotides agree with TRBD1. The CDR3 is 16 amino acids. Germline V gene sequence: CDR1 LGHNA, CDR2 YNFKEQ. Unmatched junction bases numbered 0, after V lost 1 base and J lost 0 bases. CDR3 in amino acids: CASSQGDRGLNTEAFF. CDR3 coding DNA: TGTGCCAGCAGCCAAGGGGACAGGGGGCTGAACACTGAAGCTTTCTTT.

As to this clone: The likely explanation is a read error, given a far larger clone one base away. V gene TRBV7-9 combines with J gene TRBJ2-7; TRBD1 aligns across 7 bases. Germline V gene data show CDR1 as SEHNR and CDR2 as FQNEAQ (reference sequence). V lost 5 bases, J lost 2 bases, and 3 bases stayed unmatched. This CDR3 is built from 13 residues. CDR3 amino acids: CASSPGQTYEQYF. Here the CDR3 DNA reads TGTGCCAGCAGCCCGGGACAGACCTACGAGCAGTACTTC.

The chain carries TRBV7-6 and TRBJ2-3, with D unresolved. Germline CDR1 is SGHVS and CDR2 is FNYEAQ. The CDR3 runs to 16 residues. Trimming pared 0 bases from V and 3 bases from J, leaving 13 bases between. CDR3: CASSLAEPAGTDTQYF. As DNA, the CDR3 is TGTGCCAGCAGCTTAGCGGAGCCCGCCGGGACAGATACGCAGTATTTT.

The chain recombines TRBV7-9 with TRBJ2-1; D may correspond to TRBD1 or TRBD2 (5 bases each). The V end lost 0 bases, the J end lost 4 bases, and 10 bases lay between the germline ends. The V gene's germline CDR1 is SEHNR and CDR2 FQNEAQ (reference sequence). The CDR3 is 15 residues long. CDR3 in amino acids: CASSLAGPGYNEQFF. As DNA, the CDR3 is TGTGCCAGCAGCTTAGCGGGACCTGGGTACAATGAGCAGTTCTTC.

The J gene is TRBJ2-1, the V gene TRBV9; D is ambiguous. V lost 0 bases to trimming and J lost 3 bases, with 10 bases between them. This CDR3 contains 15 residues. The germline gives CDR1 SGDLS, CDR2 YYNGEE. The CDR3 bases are TGTGCCAGCAGCGTAGCACCAGACTTCTACAATGAGCAGTTCTTC. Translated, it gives CASSVAPDFYNEQFF.

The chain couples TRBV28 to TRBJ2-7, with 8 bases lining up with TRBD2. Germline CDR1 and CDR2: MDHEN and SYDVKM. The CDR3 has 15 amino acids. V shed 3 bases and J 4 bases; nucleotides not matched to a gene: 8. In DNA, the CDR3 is TGTGCCAGCAGTTTCCGCGGACTAGCCATATACGAGCAGTACTTC. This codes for CASSFRGLAIYEQYF.

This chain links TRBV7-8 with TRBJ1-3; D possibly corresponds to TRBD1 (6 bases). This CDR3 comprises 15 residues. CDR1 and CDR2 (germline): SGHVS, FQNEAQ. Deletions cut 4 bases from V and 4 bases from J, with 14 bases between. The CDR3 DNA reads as TGTGCCAGCAGCTGGGAAGGGGGTTCCGGAAACACCATATATTTT. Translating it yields CASSWEGGSGNTIYF.

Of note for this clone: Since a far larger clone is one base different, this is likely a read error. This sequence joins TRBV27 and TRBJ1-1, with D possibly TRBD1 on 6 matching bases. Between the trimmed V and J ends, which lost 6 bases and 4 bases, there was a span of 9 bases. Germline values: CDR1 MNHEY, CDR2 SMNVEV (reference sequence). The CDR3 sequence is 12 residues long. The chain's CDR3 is CASSQGGTEAFF. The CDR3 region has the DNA TGTGCCAGCAGCCAAGGGGGCACTGAAGCTTTCTTT.

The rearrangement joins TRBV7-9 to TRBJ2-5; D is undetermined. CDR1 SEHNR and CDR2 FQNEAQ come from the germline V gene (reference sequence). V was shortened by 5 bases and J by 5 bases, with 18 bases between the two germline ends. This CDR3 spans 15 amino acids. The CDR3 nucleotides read TGTGCCAGCAGCAACGGACCCTTAACCTGGGAGACCCAGTACTTC. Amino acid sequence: CASSNGPLTWETQYF.

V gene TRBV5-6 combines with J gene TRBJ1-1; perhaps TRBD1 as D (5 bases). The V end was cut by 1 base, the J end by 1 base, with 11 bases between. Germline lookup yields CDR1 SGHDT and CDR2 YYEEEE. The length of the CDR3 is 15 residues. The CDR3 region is CASSLMGVGNTEAFF. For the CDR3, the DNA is TGTGCCAGCAGCTTGATGGGGGTTGGGAACACTGAAGCTTTCTTT.

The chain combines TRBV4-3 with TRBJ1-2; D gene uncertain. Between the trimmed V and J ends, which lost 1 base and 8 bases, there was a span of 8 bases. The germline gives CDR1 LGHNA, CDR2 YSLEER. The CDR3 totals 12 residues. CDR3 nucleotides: TGCGCCAGCAGCCAAGGTCAAAGAGGCTACACCTTC. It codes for CASSQGQRGYTF.

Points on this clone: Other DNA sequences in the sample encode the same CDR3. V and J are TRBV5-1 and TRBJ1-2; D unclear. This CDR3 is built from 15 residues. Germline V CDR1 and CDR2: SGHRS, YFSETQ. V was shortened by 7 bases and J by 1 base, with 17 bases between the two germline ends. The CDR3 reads CASALGQANNYGYTF. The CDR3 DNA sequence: TGCGCCAGCGCGCTTGGGCAGGCCAATAACTATGGCTACACCTTC.

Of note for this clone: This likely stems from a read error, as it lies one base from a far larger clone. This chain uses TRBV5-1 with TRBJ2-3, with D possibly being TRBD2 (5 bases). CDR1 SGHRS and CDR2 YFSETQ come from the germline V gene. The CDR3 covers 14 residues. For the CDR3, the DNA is TGCGCCGGCAGCTTGGTCGGGGTACAAGATACGCAGTATTTT. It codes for CAGSLVGVQDTQYF.

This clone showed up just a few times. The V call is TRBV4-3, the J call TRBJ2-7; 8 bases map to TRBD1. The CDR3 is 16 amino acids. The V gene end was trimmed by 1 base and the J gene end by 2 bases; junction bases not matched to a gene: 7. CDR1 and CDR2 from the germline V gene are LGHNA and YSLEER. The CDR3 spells CASSQAPRTGPYEQYF. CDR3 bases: TGCGCCAGCAGCCAAGCCCCCCGGACAGGGCCCTACGAGCAGTACTTC.